The present TCR beta chain was sequenced within a study of T cell repertoires in cytomegalovirus infection. About the research overall: In public TCR beta signatures, there were indications of both CMV infection and matching HLA type.

TCRdb re-called the reads through MiXCR, storing one row per CDR3 protein. This sample has roughly 920,000 distinct CDR3 sequences, with roughly 30% found just once. A remark on this clonotype: The antigen is unknown.

CDR3 length equals 14 residues. Trimming pared 1 base from V and 6 bases from J, leaving 13 bases between. Germline V gene lookup returns CDR1 SGHDT and CDR2 YYEEEE. The V call is TRBV5-6, the J call TRBJ1-2, with a possible D match to TRBD1 (5 bases). The input for sequencing was cultured CD8+ T cells from PBMCs, taken from culture after CMV antigen stimulation. This TCR derives from a human donor in good health (CMV status not recorded). Some clones in this sample may be carry-over from other donors' samples. The CDR3 here is CASSLSPGSHGYTF. In DNA form, the CDR3 reads TGTGCCAGCAGCTTGAGTCCAGGGAGTCATGGCTACACCTTC.